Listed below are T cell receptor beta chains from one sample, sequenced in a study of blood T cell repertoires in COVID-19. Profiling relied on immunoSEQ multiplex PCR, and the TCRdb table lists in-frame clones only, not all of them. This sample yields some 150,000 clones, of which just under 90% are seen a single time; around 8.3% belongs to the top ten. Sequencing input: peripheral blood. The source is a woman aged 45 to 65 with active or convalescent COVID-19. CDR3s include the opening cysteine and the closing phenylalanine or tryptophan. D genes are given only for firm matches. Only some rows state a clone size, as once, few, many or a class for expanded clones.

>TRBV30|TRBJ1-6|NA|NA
CAWSVSRDSPLHF
TGTGCCTGGAGTGTAAGCCGCGATTCACCCCTCCACTTT
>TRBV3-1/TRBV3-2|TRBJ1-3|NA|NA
CASYQGNTIYF
TGTGCCAGCTATCAGGGAAACACCATATATTTT
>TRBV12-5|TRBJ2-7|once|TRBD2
CASGLVLAGGPREQYF
TGTGCTAGTGGTTTGGTACTAGCGGGGGGGCCGAGAGAGCAGTACTTC
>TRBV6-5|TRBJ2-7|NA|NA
CASSYSSGTGSREQYF
TGTGCCAGCAGTTACTCCTCTGGTACGGGTTCGCGAGAGCAGTACTTC
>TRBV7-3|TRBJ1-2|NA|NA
CASSSTGLGYGYTF
TGTGCCAGCAGCTCGACGGGGTTAGGGTATGGCTACACCTTC
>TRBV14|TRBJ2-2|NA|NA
CASSYAISAQNTGELFF
TGTGCCAGCAGCTATGCGATCAGCGCCCAGAACACCGGGGAGCTGTTTTTT
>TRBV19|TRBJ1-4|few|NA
CASSITWSEKLFF
TGTGCCAGTAGTATAACATGGAGTGAAAAACTGTTTTTT
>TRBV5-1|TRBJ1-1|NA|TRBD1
CASSLPGQGAEAFF
TGCGCCAGCAGCTTGCCGGGACAGGGCGCTGAAGCTTTCTTT
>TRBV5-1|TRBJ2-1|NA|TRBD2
CASSRIPAGVNEQFF
TGCGCCAGCAGCCGGATTCCCGCGGGAGTCAATGAGCAGTTCTTC
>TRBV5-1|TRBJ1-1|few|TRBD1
CASSLALGQATEAFF
TGCGCCAGCAGCTTGGCCTTGGGACAGGCGACTGAAGCTTTCTTT
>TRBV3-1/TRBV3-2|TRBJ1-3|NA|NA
CASSSTSGNTIYF
TGTGCCAGCAGCTCGACAAGTGGAAACACCATATATTTT
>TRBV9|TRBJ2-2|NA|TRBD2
CASSVAGGPTGELFF
TGTGCCAGCAGCGTAGCGGGGGGGCCCACCGGGGAGCTGTTTTTT
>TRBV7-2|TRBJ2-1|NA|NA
CASSSYAQGNEQFF
TGTGCCAGCAGCTCCTATGCACAGGGAAATGAGCAGTTCTTC
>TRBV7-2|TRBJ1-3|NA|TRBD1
CASSLGTEWNTIYF
TGTGCCAGCAGCTTGGGGACAGAATGGAACACCATATATTTT
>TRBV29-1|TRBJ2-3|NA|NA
CSALPWVAQSSTDTQYF
TGCAGCGCTCTCCCTTGGGTAGCGCAAAGTAGCACAGATACGCAGTATTTT
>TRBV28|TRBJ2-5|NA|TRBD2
CASSLWSQREDQETQYF
TGTGCCAGCAGTTTATGGTCCCAGCGGGAGGATCAAGAGACCCAGTACTTC
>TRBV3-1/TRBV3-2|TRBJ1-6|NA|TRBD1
CASSQVSDREAMGPNSPLHF
TGTGCCAGCAGCCAAGTGTCGGACAGGGAGGCTATGGGGCCAAATTCACCCCTCCACTTT
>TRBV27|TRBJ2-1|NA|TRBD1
CASAQGAAGSYNEQFF
TGTGCCAGCGCCCAGGGGGCCGCAGGCTCCTACAATGAGCAGTTCTTC
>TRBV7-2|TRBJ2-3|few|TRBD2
CASSLVAGADTQYF
TGTGCCAGCAGCTTAGTCGCGGGAGCAGATACGCAGTATTTT
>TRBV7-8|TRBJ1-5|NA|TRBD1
CASSPTGGRPQHF
TGTGCCAGCAGCCCGACAGGGGGTCGGCCCCAGCATTTT
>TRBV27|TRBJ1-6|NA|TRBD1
CASSLDRGYSPLHF
TGTGCCAGCAGTTTGGACAGGGGTTATTCACCCCTCCACTTT
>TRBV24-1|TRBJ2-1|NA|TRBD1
CATSGYRGRDEQFF
TGTGCCACCAGTGGGTACAGGGGGCGGGATGAGCAGTTCTTC
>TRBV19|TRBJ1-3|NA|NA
CASSPPARGPIYF
TGTGCCAGTAGTCCGCCGGCGCGGGGGCCCATATATTTT
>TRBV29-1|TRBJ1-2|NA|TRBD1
CSVEDRQGGYTF
TGCAGCGTTGAAGATCGACAGGGCGGCTACACCTTC
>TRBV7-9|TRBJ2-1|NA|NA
CASSLSGNNEQFF
TGTGCCAGCAGCCTAAGCGGCAACAATGAGCAGTTCTTC
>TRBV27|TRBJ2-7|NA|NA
CASSLGHLYEQYF
TGTGCCAGCAGCCTCGGACACCTCTACGAGCAGTACTTC
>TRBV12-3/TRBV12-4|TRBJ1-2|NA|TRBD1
CASTPRGYGYTF
TGTGCCAGCACGCCCAGGGGGTATGGCTACACCTTC
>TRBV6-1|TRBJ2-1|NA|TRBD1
CASSTHRGNEQFF
TGTGCCAGCAGTACCCACAGGGGCAATGAGCAGTTCTTC